One T cell receptor beta chain is described in this entry. Its specificity is unknown. Mouse gene names and germline throughout. Read coverage stops 1 residue before the CDR3 terminus; the germline J gene supplies the remainder. CDR3 sequences, V/J genes, frequencies and template counts came from survey-depth TCRbeta sequencing. Produced via immunoSEQ multiplex PCR; TCRdb's table is partial and in-frame only. The sample includes about 990 clones, 45% to 65% of them seen just once. The data belong to a study of tissue T cells after allogeneic stem cell transplantation. This CDR3 spans 14 amino acids. The germline gives CDR1 FNHDT, CDR2 SITEND (reference sequence). Unmatched junction bases numbered 8, after V lost 7 bases and J lost 7 bases. Broader study findings: Limitations included a small, clinically heterogeneous cohort and limited sampling depth. Few T cell clones were shared across patients, but motif clusters showed tissue-specific shared signatures.

Documented time point: mouse harvest day 14 after allogeneic transplant. Tail vein injection delivered 10^7 T-cell-depleted bone marrow cells and 10^6 splenic CD5+ T cells. B6 (H2b) cells into BALB/c (H2d) mice; tissues taken at day 7 or 14. The clonotype originates from a female BALB/c mouse given C57BL/6 T cells with graft-versus-host disease after an allogeneic hematopoietic cell transplant. The chain recombines TRBV19 with TRBJ2-1, with 10 bases fitting TRBD2. The sequenced sample was spleen. The sequenced part of the CDR3 DNA is TGTGCCAGCTTACTCCGGGACTGGGGAGCTGAGCAGTTC. This translates into CASLLRDWGAEQF. The entire CDR3 protein reads CASLLRDWGAEQFF.